The rows below give T cell receptor beta chains drawn from one sample of a study of cytomegalovirus exposure and HLA in healthy donors. The method was immunoSEQ multiplex PCR; TCRdb's version includes in-frame clones alone and lacks a portion of them. Found here are over 85,000 clones, 60% to 80% of them singletons; the top ten hold approximately 3.5%. Sequenced material: PBMCs. These receptors originate from a man in his forties or fifties in good health and CMV-seronegative. Each CDR3 is given without its conserved first and last residue. Fields, in order: CDR3 length, V gene, CDR3 protein.

>11|TRBV11-2
ASRSLAGTEAF
>15|TRBV11-2
ASSLTPGTQIPTEQF
>14|TRBV18
ASSPPGRQGVQPQH
>11|TRBV10-2
ASSGLAGNEQF
>13|TRBV7-2
ASSYHSAGQETQY
>12|TRBV6-1
ASRDDYSKNIQY
>11|TRBV5-1
ASSLTFSETQY
>13|TRBV29-1
SVVGGQGINYGYT
>16|TRBV6-8
ASSYSTALEGGYNEQF
>11|TRBV5-1
ASSLMGGAEAF
>12|TRBV28
ASSSWTGNYGYT
>13|TRBV10-3
ATSEGQGANYGYT
>13|TRBV9
ASSTTGATNEKLF
>13|TRBV7-8
ASSLGTGPTVVQY
>12|TRBV10-3
ATHRTEGNYGYT
>14|TRBV19
ASQSARAGGRHEQY
>12|TRBV27
ASRGLGNNEKLF
>14|TRBV5-1
ASSFYPGEVGEKLF
>12|TRBV6-5
ASRDGTVSYEQY
>15|TRBV29-1
SVATSGRLAAYNEQF
>13|TRBV7-2
ASSLEAGIGDGYT
>12|TRBV7-2
ASSFSTGTYEQY
>12|TRBV7-2
ASSPASNSYEQY
>13|TRBV28
ASSEGTGRIETQY
>13|TRBV11-1
ASSLRDRGLNEQF
>15|TRBV7-9
ASSLGQGWRDNTEAF
>16|TRBV19
ASSAGQGRFATNEKLF
>12|TRBV5-1
ASSLRGSGNTIY
>12|TRBV6-5
ASQGQKTNSPLH
>13|TRBV10-1
ASSEGTANSYEQY
>12|TRBV7-2
ASRQGGSNYGYT
>13|TRBV5-4
ASSLGGLAEYEQY
>11|TRBV30
AWNFVGGYTQY
>12|TRBV5-1
ASSLQGETGELF
>14|TRBV5-4
ASSSSGGAISYEQY
>14|TRBV7-9
ASSLRLRTSGNTIY
>13|TRBV27
ASSTAVRISYEQY
>15|TRBV4-2
ASSQEWRGSSYNEQF
>11|TRBV11-2
ASSSGLALEQY
>13|TRBV7-9
ASSSLASGTGELF
>12|TRBV7-9
ASSSRVGPNEQF
>11|TRBV6-6
ASSQQGADTQY
>13|TRBV30
AWRDPTGGKETQY
>13|TRBV2
ASSETTSGSPEQY
>13|TRBV7-9
ASSGGQGPNEKLF
>11|TRBV6-6
ASTSDRETEAF
>13|TRBV28
ASSPGTGGSYEQY